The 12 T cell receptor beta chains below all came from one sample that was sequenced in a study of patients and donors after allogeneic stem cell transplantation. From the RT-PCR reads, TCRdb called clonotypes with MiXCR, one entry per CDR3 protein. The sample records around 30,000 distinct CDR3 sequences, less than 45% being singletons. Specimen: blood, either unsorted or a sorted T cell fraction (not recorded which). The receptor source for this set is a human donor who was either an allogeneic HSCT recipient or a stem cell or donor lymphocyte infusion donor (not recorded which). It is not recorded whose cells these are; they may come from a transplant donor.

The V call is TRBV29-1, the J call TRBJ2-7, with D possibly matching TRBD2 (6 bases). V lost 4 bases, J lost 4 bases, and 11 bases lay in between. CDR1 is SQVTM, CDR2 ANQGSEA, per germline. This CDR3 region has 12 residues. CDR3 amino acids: CSVGDWGYEQYF. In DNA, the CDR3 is TGCAGCGTTGGGGACTGGGGGTACGAGCAGTACTTC.

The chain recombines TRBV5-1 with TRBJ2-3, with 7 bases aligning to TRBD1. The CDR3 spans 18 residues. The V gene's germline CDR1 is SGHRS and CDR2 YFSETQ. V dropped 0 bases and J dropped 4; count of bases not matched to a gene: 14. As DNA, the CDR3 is TGCGCCAGCAGCTTGGGAAACTTCGGGGCAGGGGGAGCAGATACGCAGTATTTT. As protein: CASSLGNFGAGGADTQYF.

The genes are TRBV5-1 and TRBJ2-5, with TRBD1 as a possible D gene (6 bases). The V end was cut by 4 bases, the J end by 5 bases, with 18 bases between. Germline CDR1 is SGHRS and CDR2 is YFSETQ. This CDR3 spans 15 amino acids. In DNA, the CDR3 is TGCGCCAGCAGCCCCAAAACAGGGCTAAGGGAGACCCAGTACTTC. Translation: CASSPKTGLRETQYF.

As DNA, the CDR3 is TGTGCCAGCAGCTTTGCTAGCAATCAGCCCCAGCATTTT. Its translation is CASSFASNQPQHF. The chain joins TRBV7-9 to TRBJ1-5; D gene uncertain. Germline V lookup: CDR1 SEHNR, CDR2 FQNEAQ (reference sequence). CDR3 length: 13 residues. Trimming left V 3 bases short and J 0 bases short, with 3 bases between.

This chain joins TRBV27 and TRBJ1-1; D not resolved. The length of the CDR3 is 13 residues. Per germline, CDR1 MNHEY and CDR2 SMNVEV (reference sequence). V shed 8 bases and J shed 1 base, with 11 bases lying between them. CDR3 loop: CASSLIGNTEAFF. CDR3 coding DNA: TGTGCCAGCTCGCTTATAGGGAACACTGAAGCTTTCTTT.

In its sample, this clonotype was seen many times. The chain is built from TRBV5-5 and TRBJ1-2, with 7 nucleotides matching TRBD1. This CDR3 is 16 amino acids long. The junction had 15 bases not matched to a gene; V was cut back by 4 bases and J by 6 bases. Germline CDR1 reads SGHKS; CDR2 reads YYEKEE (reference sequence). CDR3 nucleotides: TGTGCCAGCAGCCGACGGTCCGGGACAGAGGTAGATGGCTACACCTTC. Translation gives CASSRRSGTEVDGYTF.

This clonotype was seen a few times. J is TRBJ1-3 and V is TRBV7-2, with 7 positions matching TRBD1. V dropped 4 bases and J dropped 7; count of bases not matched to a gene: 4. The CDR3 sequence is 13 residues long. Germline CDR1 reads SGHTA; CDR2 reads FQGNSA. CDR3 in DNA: TGTGCCAGCAGCTCCCTGACAGGGAACACCATATATTTT. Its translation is CASSSLTGNTIYF.

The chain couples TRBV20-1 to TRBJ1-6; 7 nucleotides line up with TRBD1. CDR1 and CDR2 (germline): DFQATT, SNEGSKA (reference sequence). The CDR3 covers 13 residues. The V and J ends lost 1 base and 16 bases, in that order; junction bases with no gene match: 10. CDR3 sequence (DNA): TGCAGTGCTAGAGCTAACCCGACAGGGACTCTCCACTTT. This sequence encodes CSARANPTGTLHF.

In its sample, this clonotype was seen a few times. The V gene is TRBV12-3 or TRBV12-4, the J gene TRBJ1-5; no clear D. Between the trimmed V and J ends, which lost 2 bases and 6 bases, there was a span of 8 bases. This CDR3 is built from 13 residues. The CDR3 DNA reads TGTGCCAGCAGTTTAAGCTCTTTTCAGCCCCAGCATTTT. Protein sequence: CASSLSSFQPQHF.

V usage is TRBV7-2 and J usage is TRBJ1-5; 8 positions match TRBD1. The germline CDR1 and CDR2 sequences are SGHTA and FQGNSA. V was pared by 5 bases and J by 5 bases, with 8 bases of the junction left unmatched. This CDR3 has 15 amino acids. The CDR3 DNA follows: TGTGCCAGCAGCCCTCGGGACAGGAGGTATCAGCCCCAGCATTTT. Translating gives CASSPRDRRYQPQHF.

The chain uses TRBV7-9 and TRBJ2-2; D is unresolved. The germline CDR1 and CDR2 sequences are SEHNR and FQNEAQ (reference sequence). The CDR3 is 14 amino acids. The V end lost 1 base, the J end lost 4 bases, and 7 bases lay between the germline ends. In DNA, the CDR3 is TGTGCCAGCAGCTTAGTAGGCGGCACCGGGGAGCTGTTTTTT. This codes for CASSLVGGTGELFF.

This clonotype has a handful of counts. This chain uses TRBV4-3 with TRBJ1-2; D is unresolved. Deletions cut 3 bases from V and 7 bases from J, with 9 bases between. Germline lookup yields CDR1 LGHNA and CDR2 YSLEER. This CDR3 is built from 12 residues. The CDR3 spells CASSHGRGGYTF. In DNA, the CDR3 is TGCGCCAGCAGCCACGGGCGCGGTGGCTACACCTTC.